Listed below are T cell receptor beta chains from one sample, sequenced in a study of technical replicates of blood from a few donors. Assay used: immunoSEQ multiplex PCR; TCRdb lists only in-frame clones, some missing. The table records about 70,000 clones, around 85% of them present only once. Sequencing was carried out using PBMCs. The receptor source for this set is a human donor in good health. Some clones in this sample may be carry-over from other donors' samples. The CDR3 runs from the conserved cysteine through the conserved F or W. The order of the fields is D gene, J gene, V gene, clone size, CDR3 protein, CDR3 DNA. A D gene is named only where the DNA matches it firmly. Some rows mark clone size as missing; the rest say once, few, many or name a class of expanded clone.

D: TRBD2; J: TRBJ2-1; V: TRBV5-6; size: .; CDR3: CASSLSGGVAGVFEQFF; DNA: TGTGCCAGCAGCTTGTCGGGCGGAGTAGCGGGAGTGTTTGAGCAGTTCTTC
D: TRBD1; J: TRBJ2-3; V: TRBV6-1; size: .; CDR3: CASPKDRGTADTQYF; DNA: TGTGCCAGCCCAAAGGACAGGGGTACGGCAGATACGCAGTATTTT
D: .; J: TRBJ1-2; V: TRBV11-1; size: once; CDR3: CASRSRGEYGYTF; DNA: TGTGCCAGCAGGTCCAGGGGAGAGTATGGCTACACCTTC
D: TRBD2; J: TRBJ2-3; V: TRBV27; size: .; CDR3: CASSWSGRTSDTQYF; DNA: TGTGCCAGCAGTTGGAGCGGGAGGACCTCAGATACGCAGTATTTT
D: TRBD1; J: TRBJ1-6; V: TRBV18; size: .; CDR3: CASSPGQGASPLHF; DNA: TGTGCCAGCTCACCGGGACAGGGAGCCTCACCCCTCCACTTT
D: .; J: TRBJ2-3; V: TRBV11-3; size: .; CDR3: CASSSPPTVDTQYF; DNA: TGTGCCAGCAGCTCGCCCCCGACAGTGGATACGCAGTATTTT
D: TRBD1; J: TRBJ2-7; V: TRBV7-2; size: .; CDR3: CASSYRGREQYF; DNA: TGTGCCAGCAGCTACAGGGGTCGCGAGCAGTACTTC
D: TRBD2; J: TRBJ2-7; V: TRBV9; size: few; CDR3: CASSGGSGSISYEQYF; DNA: TGTGCCAGCAGCGGGGGTAGCGGGTCTATCTCCTACGAGCAGTACTTC
D: TRBD2; J: TRBJ2-1; V: TRBV15; size: .; CDR3: CATSRVREGEQFF; DNA: TGTGCCACCAGCAGAGTCCGGGAGGGGGAGCAGTTCTTC
D: TRBD1; J: TRBJ2-1; V: TRBV6-1; size: .; CDR3: CASSTYSGGDQFF; DNA: TGTGCCAGCAGTACCTACTCAGGGGGAGATCAGTTCTTC
D: TRBD1; J: TRBJ2-2; V: TRBV4-2; size: few; CDR3: CASSRGTGETGELFF; DNA: TGTGCCAGCAGCCGCGGGACAGGGGAAACCGGGGAGCTGTTTTTT
D: .; J: TRBJ2-5; V: TRBV5-1; size: .; CDR3: CASSSGQSVETQYF; DNA: TGCGCCAGCAGCTCCGGACAGTCAGTTGAGACCCAGTACTTC
D: .; J: TRBJ2-3; V: TRBV7-8; size: .; CDR3: CASSARLGGADTQYF; DNA: TGTGCCAGCAGCGCTCGACTAGGAGGAGCAGATACGCAGTATTTT
D: TRBD1; J: TRBJ2-2; V: TRBV5-1; size: .; CDR3: CASSPRTGTTNTGELFF; DNA: TGCGCCAGCAGCCCCCGGACAGGGACCACGAACACCGGGGAGCTGTTTTTT
D: .; J: TRBJ2-7; V: TRBV4-3; size: medium-sized; CDR3: CASSQDITGNYEQYF; DNA: TGCGCCAGCAGCCAAGATATTACGGGAAACTACGAGCAGTACTTC
D: TRBD1; J: TRBJ1-4; V: TRBV9; size: .; CDR3: CASSVQGGREKLFF; DNA: TGTGCCAGCAGCGTACAGGGGGGCCGGGAAAAACTGTTTTTT
D: TRBD1; J: TRBJ1-1; V: TRBV9; size: .; CDR3: CASSDPRTGLNTEAFF; DNA: TGTGCCAGCAGCGATCCCCGGACAGGTCTAAACACTGAAGCTTTCTTT
D: .; J: TRBJ1-3; V: TRBV5-4; size: .; CDR3: CASSFGNSGNTIYF; DNA: TGTGCCAGCAGCTTTGGCAACTCTGGAAACACCATATATTTT
D: TRBD2; J: TRBJ2-2; V: TRBV4-3; size: .; CDR3: CASSQAGLAGVGTGELFF; DNA: TGCGCCAGCAGCCAAGCGGGACTAGCGGGAGTGGGGACCGGGGAGCTGTTTTTT
D: TRBD1; J: TRBJ1-5; V: TRBV2; size: .; CDR3: CASRETGVGNQPQHF; DNA: TGTGCCAGCAGAGAGACAGGGGTAGGGAATCAGCCCCAGCATTTT
D: TRBD2; J: TRBJ2-1; V: TRBV11-3; size: .; CDR3: CASRRLAGAHNEQFF; DNA: TGTGCCAGCAGAAGACTAGCGGGAGCTCACAATGAGCAGTTCTTC
D: .; J: TRBJ1-2; V: TRBV4-1; size: few; CDR3: CASSSRTVTNYGYTF; DNA: TGCGCCAGCAGCTCTCGGACAGTCACTAACTATGGCTACACCTTC
D: .; J: TRBJ1-2; V: TRBV11-2; size: .; CDR3: CASSLETGHGYTF; DNA: TGTGCCAGCAGCCTCGAAACAGGGCATGGCTACACCTTC
D: .; J: TRBJ2-2; V: TRBV11-2; size: .; CDR3: CASSPLGLARDANTGELFF; DNA: TGTGCCAGCAGCCCCTTGGGTCTAGCGAGAGACGCGAACACCGGGGAGCTGTTTTTT
D: .; J: TRBJ1-1; V: TRBV7-6; size: .; CDR3: CASSLRRDTEAFF; DNA: TGTGCCAGCAGCTTACGCAGGGACACTGAAGCTTTCTTT
D: TRBD1; J: TRBJ1-2; V: TRBV9; size: .; CDR3: CASSVGDRGNSMGYTF; DNA: TGTGCCAGCAGCGTAGGAGACAGGGGGAATTCTATGGGCTACACCTTC
D: .; J: TRBJ2-7; V: TRBV7-2; size: .; CDR3: CASSAAGGQGIYEQYF; DNA: TGTGCCAGCAGCGCCGCCGGAGGTCAGGGGATCTACGAGCAGTACTTC
D: .; J: TRBJ1-6; V: TRBV5-8; size: .; CDR3: CASSLALGNSPLHF; DNA: TGTGCCAGCAGCTTGGCCCTCGGGAATTCACCCCTCCACTTT
D: .; J: TRBJ2-2; V: TRBV15; size: .; CDR3: CATSRDPTTGELFF; DNA: TGTGCCACCAGCAGAGATCCTACCACCGGGGAGCTGTTTTTT
D: TRBD1; J: TRBJ1-1; V: TRBV4-2; size: .; CDR3: CASSQAPGTGPNTEAFF; DNA: TGTGCCAGCAGCCAAGCACCCGGGACAGGGCCGAACACTGAAGCTTTCTTT
D: TRBD1; J: TRBJ1-1; V: TRBV4-1; size: .; CDR3: CASSQSQGALVTEAFF; DNA: TGCGCCAGCAGCCAATCACAGGGGGCGTTGGTCACTGAAGCTTTCTTT
D: .; J: TRBJ2-2; V: TRBV9; size: .; CDR3: CASSVSRNGELFF; DNA: TGTGCCAGCAGCGTATCGAGGAACGGGGAGCTGTTTTTT
D: TRBD1; J: TRBJ1-6; V: TRBV15; size: .; CDR3: CATSKRQGQGSPLHF; DNA: TGTGCCACCAGCAAAAGACAGGGCCAGGGATCACCCCTCCACTTT
D: .; J: TRBJ1-4; V: TRBV7-9; size: once; CDR3: CASSLTDSTNEKLFF; DNA: TGTGCCAGCAGCCTTACAGATTCAACTAATGAAAAACTGTTTTTT
D: TRBD2; J: TRBJ2-5; V: TRBV4-2; size: .; CDR3: CATSPGAGGQETQYF; DNA: TGTGCCACCTCGCCAGGAGCGGGGGGTCAAGAGACCCAGTACTTC
D: .; J: TRBJ2-7; V: TRBV11-2; size: .; CDR3: CASSLVQGSYEQYF; DNA: TGTGCCAGCAGCTTAGTTCAGGGTTCTTACGAGCAGTACTTC
D: TRBD1; J: TRBJ2-7; V: TRBV25-1; size: .; CDR3: CASSGQTGGNEQYF; DNA: TGTGCCAGCAGTGGCCAGACAGGGGGTAACGAGCAGTACTTC
D: .; J: TRBJ1-2; V: TRBV18; size: once; CDR3: CASSWDIYGYTF; DNA: TGTGCCAGCTCATGGGACATCTATGGCTACACCTTC
D: .; J: TRBJ2-1; V: TRBV4-3; size: .; CDR3: CASSQIMTGDEQFF; DNA: TGCGCCAGCAGCCAAATAATGACAGGTGATGAGCAGTTCTTC
D: TRBD1; J: TRBJ1-5; V: TRBV18; size: .; CDR3: CASSHGGTGSQPQHF; DNA: TGTGCCAGCTCACACGGCGGGACAGGGTCTCAGCCCCAGCATTTT
D: .; J: TRBJ1-6; V: TRBV30; size: .; CDR3: CAWSVRGAYNSPLHF; DNA: TGTGCCTGGAGTGTACGGGGGGCCTATAATTCACCCCTCCACTTT
D: TRBD1; J: TRBJ2-7; V: TRBV14; size: once; CDR3: CASSRPGQGPYEQYF; DNA: TGTGCCAGCAGCCGCCCGGGACAGGGCCCGTACGAGCAGTACTTC
D: .; J: TRBJ2-5; V: TRBV7-2; size: .; CDR3: CASSMRGRDRYRETQYF; DNA: TGTGCCAGCAGTATGAGAGGGCGGGATAGGTATAGAGAGACCCAGTACTTC
D: .; J: TRBJ2-2; V: TRBV6-6; size: .; CDR3: CASSVLAAGGGELFF; DNA: TGTGCCAGCAGTGTACTAGCCGCCGGAGGCGGGGAGCTGTTTTTT
D: .; J: TRBJ1-4; V: TRBV5-5; size: .; CDR3: CASSFMTDTTNEKLFF; DNA: TGTGCCAGCAGCTTTATGACAGATACAACTAATGAAAAACTGTTTTTT
D: .; J: TRBJ2-5; V: TRBV30; size: .; CDR3: CAWSVRGLYQETQYF; DNA: TGTGCCTGGAGTGTGCGGGGTCTGTACCAAGAGACCCAGTACTTC
D: .; J: TRBJ1-5; V: TRBV4-1; size: .; CDR3: CASSQDKSEPQHF; DNA: TGCGCCAGCAGCCAAGATAAGTCAGAGCCCCAGCATTTT
D: TRBD1; J: TRBJ2-2; V: TRBV29-1; size: .; CDR3: CSAGQGTGELFF; DNA: TGCAGCGCCGGACAGGGTACCGGGGAGCTGTTTTTT
D: TRBD2; J: TRBJ2-3; V: TRBV7-2; size: .; CDR3: CASSFDGTSGKDTQYF; DNA: TGTGCCAGCAGCTTCGACGGGACTAGCGGGAAAGATACGCAGTATTTT
D: TRBD2; J: TRBJ2-3; V: TRBV9; size: .; CDR3: CASSVGAGGGAWDTQYF; DNA: TGTGCCAGCAGCGTAGGGGCTGGCGGGGGGGCTTGGGATACGCAGTATTTT
D: TRBD2; J: TRBJ2-3; V: TRBV5-6; size: .; CDR3: CASSGRGTSGRVTDTQYF; DNA: TGTGCCAGCTCCGGGAGGGGCACTAGCGGGAGAGTGACAGATACGCAGTATTTT
D: .; J: TRBJ2-7; V: TRBV27; size: .; CDR3: CASSSNRVHEQYF; DNA: TGTGCCAGCAGTTCAAACAGGGTCCACGAGCAGTACTTC
D: .; J: TRBJ2-1; V: TRBV11-2; size: .; CDR3: CASSPLVGGVGRNEQFF; DNA: TGTGCCAGCAGCCCTCTCGTAGGGGGAGTGGGTCGTAATGAGCAGTTCTTC